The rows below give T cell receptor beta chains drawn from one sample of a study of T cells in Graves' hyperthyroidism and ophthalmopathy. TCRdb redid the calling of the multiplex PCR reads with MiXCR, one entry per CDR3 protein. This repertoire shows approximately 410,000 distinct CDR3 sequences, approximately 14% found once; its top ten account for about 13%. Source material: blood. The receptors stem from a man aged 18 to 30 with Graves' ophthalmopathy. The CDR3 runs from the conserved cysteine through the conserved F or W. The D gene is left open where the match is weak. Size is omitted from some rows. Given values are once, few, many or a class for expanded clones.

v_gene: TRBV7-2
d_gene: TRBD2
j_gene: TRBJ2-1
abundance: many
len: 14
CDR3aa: CASSLILAGNEQFF
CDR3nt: TGTGCCAGCAGCTTGATTCTAGCGGGCAATGAGCAGTTCTTC

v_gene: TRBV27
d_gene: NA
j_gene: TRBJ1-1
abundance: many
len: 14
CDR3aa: CASTSGRIFTEAFF
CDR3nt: TGTGCCAGCACCTCAGGCAGGATCTTCACTGAAGCTTTCTTT

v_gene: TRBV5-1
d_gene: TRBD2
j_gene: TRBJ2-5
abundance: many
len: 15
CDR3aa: CASRGLAGVQGTQYF
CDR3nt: TGCGCCAGCAGAGGACTAGCGGGAGTTCAGGGGACCCAGTACTTC

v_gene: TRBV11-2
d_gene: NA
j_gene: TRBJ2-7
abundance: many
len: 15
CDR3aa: CASTRGSSPGYEQYF
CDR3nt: TGTGCCAGTACCCGGGGGAGCTCCCCAGGCTACGAGCAGTACTTC

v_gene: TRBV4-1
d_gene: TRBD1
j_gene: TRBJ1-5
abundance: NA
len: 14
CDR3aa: CASSPTGDNQPQHF
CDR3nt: TGCGCCAGCAGCCCAACAGGGGACAATCAGCCCCAGCATTTT

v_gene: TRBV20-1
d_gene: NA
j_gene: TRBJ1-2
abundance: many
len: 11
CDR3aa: CRVDSYYGYTF
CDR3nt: TGCAGAGTAGACAGCTACTATGGCTACACCTTC

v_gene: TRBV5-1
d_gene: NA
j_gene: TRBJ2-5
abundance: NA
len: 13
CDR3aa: CASRESRWETQYF
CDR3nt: TGCGCCAGCAGGGAATCTCGGTGGGAGACCCAGTACTTC

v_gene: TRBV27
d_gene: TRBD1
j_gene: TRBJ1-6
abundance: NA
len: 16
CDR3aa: CASSSRQGLDNSPLHF
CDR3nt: TGTGCCAGCAGTTCGAGACAGGGGCTCGATAATTCACCCCTCCACTTT

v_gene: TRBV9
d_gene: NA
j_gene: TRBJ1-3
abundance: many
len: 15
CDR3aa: CASSALTELGNTIYF
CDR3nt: TGTGCCAGCAGCGCGTTGACAGAGCTTGGAAACACCATATATTTT

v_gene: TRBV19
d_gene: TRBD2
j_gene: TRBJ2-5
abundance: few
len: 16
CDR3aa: CASSPLAGGVGETQYF
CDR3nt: TGTGCCAGTAGCCCACTAGCGGGGGGGGTGGGTGAGACCCAGTACTTC

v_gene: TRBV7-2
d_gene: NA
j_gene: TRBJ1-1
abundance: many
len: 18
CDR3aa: CASRPGEGYNFMNTEAFF
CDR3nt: TGTGCCAGCAGGCCGGGAGAGGGGTATAACTTCATGAACACTGAAGCTTTCTTT

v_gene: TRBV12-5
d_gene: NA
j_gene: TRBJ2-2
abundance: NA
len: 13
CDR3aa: CASGQKASEELFF
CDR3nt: TGTGCTAGTGGCCAAAAGGCTTCCGAGGAGCTGTTTTTT

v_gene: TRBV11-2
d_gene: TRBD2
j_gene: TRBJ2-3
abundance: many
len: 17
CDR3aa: CASSLPVPRGGLNTQYF
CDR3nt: TGTGCCAGCAGCTTACCGGTCCCCCGCGGGGGGTTGAATACGCAGTATTTT

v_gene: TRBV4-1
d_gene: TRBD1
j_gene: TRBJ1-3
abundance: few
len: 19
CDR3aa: CASSQGMTGVKSSGNTIYF
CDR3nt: TGCGCCAGCAGCCAAGGGATGACAGGGGTGAAGTCTAGTGGAAACACCATATATTTT

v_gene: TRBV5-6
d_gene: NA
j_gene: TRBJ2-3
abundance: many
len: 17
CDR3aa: CASSGPRRTGGTDTQYF
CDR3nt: TGTGCCAGCAGCGGCCCCCGCAGGACGGGAGGCACAGATACGCAGTATTTT

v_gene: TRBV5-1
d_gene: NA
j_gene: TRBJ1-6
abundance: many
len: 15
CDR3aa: CASSLEGVVNSPLHF
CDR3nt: TGCGCCAGCAGCTTGGAAGGGGTTGTTAATTCACCCCTCCACTTT

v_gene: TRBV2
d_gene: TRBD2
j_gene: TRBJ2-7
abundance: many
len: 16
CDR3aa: CASSPSRGRGRYEQYF
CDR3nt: TGTGCCAGCAGCCCCTCGCGAGGGCGGGGGAGATACGAGCAGTACTTC

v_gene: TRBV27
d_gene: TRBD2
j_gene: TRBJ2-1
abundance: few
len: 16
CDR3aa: CASSLSNSGRAREQFF
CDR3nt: TGTGCCAGCAGTTTATCGAACAGCGGGAGGGCCAGGGAGCAGTTCTTC

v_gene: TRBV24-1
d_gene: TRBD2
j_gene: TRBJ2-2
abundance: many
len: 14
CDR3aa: CATSGTSDTGELFF
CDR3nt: TGTGCCACCAGTGGGACTAGCGACACCGGGGAGCTGTTTTTT

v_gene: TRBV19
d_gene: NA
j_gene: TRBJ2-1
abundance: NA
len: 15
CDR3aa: CASSLQEYAYNEQFF
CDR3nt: TGTGCCAGTAGCCTCCAGGAGTATGCCTACAATGAGCAGTTCTTC

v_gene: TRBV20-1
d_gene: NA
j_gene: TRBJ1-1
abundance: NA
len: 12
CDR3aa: CSANPHNTEAFF
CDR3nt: TGCAGTGCTAATCCCCATAACACTGAAGCTTTCTTT

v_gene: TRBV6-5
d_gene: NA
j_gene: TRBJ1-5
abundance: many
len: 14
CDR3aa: CASSYSYSNQPQHF
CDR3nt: TGTGCCAGCAGTTACTCGTATAGCAATCAGCCCCAGCATTTT